One and the same sample provided the 23 T cell receptor beta chains below, sequenced in a study of shared T cell receptors in the human thymus. Assay: immunoSEQ multiplex PCR; the TCRdb copy retains only in-frame clones and omits some. The sample consists of some 700,000 clones, roughly 88% of them appearing once. This sample was shared with a second study, whose subject was human thymus T cells.

The sample consisted of thymocytes. All receptors come from a girl in the first two years of life with a congenital heart defect.

The rearrangement joins TRBV12-5 to TRBJ2-1; D may be TRBD1 (5 bases). V was cut by 5 bases and J by 7 bases, with 15 bases left in between. This CDR3 is 14 amino acids long. Germline CDR1 and CDR2: LGHNT and FRNRAP. The CDR3 spells CASGAGYVLNEQFF. In nucleotides, the CDR3 is TGTGCTAGTGGTGCAGGGTATGTGTTAAATGAGCAGTTCTTC.

CDR3 in amino acids: CASSDLAGGPGDEQFF. The CDR3 bases are TGTGCCAGCAGTGACTTAGCGGGGGGGCCGGGTGATGAGCAGTTCTTC. This chain uses TRBV6-4 with TRBJ2-1; 11 bases are shared with TRBD2. The CDR3 runs to 16 residues. Germline lookup yields CDR1 MRHNA and CDR2 SNTAGT. Germline trimming cut 1 base from V and 8 bases from J; bases unmatched to any gene: 7.

This chain connects TRBV7-2 to TRBJ2-3; 10 nucleotides align to TRBD2. The V gene end was trimmed by 2 bases and the J gene end by 0 bases; junction bases not matched to a gene: 8. This CDR3 contains 18 residues. Germline loops: CDR1 SGHTA, CDR2 FQGNSA. The CDR3 protein is CASSLRLAGRTSTDTQYF. The CDR3 region has the DNA TGTGCCAGCAGCTTAAGACTAGCGGGCAGGACTAGCACAGATACGCAGTATTTT.

The CDR3 nucleotides read TGTGCCAGCAGTCCTCGGGGCAGGGGTGGCTCCTACGAGCAGTACTTC. Translation gives CASSPRGRGGSYEQYF. The V and J genes are TRBV5-4 and TRBJ2-7, with D possibly being TRBD1 (6 bases). Germline V gives CDR1 SGHNT, CDR2 YYREEE (reference sequence). The CDR3 consists of 16 residues. V was cut by 5 bases and J by 0 bases, with 18 bases left in between.

The chain couples TRBV7-2 to TRBJ1-2, with D possibly TRBD1 on 6 matching bases. The CDR3 has 14 residues. Germline-derived CDR1 and CDR2 are SGHTA and FQGNSA. V was pared by 2 bases and J by 12 bases, with 19 bases between. The chain's CDR3 is CASSLRTGIFENTF. The CDR3, as DNA: TGTGCCAGCAGCTTAAGAACAGGGATATTTGAAAACACCTTC.

V and J are TRBV7-2 and TRBJ1-2; possible D gene TRBD1, 5 bases. The length of the CDR3 is 14 residues. Germline lookup yields CDR1 SGHTA and CDR2 FQGNSA. V dropped 5 bases and J dropped 5 bases, with 15 bases sitting between them. The CDR3 DNA reads TGTGCCAGCAGCCGCGGGACCTTAGAGTATGGCTACACCTTC. It specifies CASSRGTLEYGYTF.

The gene calls are TRBV10-2 and TRBJ1-5; TRBD1 matches 7 bases. The CDR3 spans 21 residues. CDR1 is WSHSY, CDR2 SAAADI, per germline. Trimming cost V 7 bases and J 0 bases; bases outside gene matches: 24. CDR3 loop: CASTKEIRVTGTPYSNQPQHF. DNA of the CDR3: TGCGCCAGCACTAAGGAAATCCGGGTGACAGGGACTCCTTATAGCAATCAGCCCCAGCATTTT.

The V call is TRBV6-5, the J call TRBJ1-1; 9 bases are a match to TRBD1. Germline V gives CDR1 MNHEY, CDR2 SVGAGI. J gave up 2 bases and V 7 bases, and 8 bases lay outside the gene matches. CDR3 size: 15 residues. DNA of the CDR3: TGTGCCAGCACCCCCCCGGGACAGGGAAACACTGAAGCTTTCTTT. This sequence encodes CASTPPGQGNTEAFF.

The V gene is TRBV7-3, the J gene TRBJ2-1, with 7 bases lining up with TRBD1. The V gene end was trimmed by 5 bases and the J gene end by 4 bases; junction bases not matched to a gene: 14. The CDR3 extends over 17 amino acids. CDR1 and CDR2 from the germline V gene are SGHTA and FQGTGA. The DNA for the CDR3 is TGTGCCAGCAGCCCCCACCCAGACAGGGATACATACAATGAGCAGTTCTTC. The encoded protein is CASSPHPDRDTYNEQFF.

The rearrangement joins TRBV6-6 to TRBJ1-5; 10 nucleotides line up with TRBD1. J gave up 6 bases and V 4 bases, and 9 bases lay outside the gene matches. Germline V gene data show CDR1 as MNHNY and CDR2 as SVGAGI (reference sequence). CDR3 size: 16 residues. The CDR3 DNA sequence: TGTGCCAGCAGTTCCACGACAGGGGGCGCAGGTCAGCCCCAGCATTTT. It codes for CASSSTTGGAGQPQHF.

This chain uses TRBV4-3 with TRBJ1-4; D unresolved. V was shortened by 5 bases and J by 5 bases, with 18 bases between the two germline ends. Per the germline V gene, CDR1 is LGHNA and CDR2 is YSLEER. CDR3 length: 16 residues. CDR3 protein: CASSGNREMTNEKLFF. The CDR3 coding sequence is TGCGCCAGCAGCGGCAACCGGGAGATGACGAATGAAAAACTGTTTTTT.

The chain links TRBV6-4 to TRBJ1-6; D remains ambiguous. The CDR3 consists of 19 residues. V was clipped by 2 bases and J by 0 bases, with 17 bases between them. Germline V gives CDR1 MRHNA, CDR2 SNTAGT. Here the CDR3 DNA reads TGTGCCAGCAGTGACGAGGTGAGGGTGGAGAGCTCCTATAATTCACCCCTCCACTTT. Translation: CASSDEVRVESSYNSPLHF.

The chain uses TRBV6-5 and TRBJ1-1; no firm D call. The V and J ends lost 0 bases and 1 base respectively, with 9 bases between them. CDR1 is MNHEY and CDR2 is SVGAGI in the germline V gene. CDR3 length equals 15 residues. The chain's CDR3 is CASSYSKQPNTEAFF. CDR3 bases: TGTGCCAGCAGTTACTCGAAACAGCCGAACACTGAAGCTTTCTTT.

The chain combines TRBV19 with TRBJ2-4; D is undetermined. The CDR3 extends over 15 amino acids. The V and J ends lost 3 bases and 1 base respectively, with 10 bases between them. CDR1 and CDR2 (germline): LNHDA, SQIVND (reference sequence). The CDR3 DNA is TGTGCCAGTAGTATTCCGGGTACTGCCAAAAACATTCAGTACTTC. Amino acids: CASSIPGTAKNIQYF.

This clone was counted only a few times. This sequence joins TRBV5-5 and TRBJ1-3; tentatively, D is TRBD1 (5 bases). The V end was cut by 5 bases, the J end by 3 bases, with 12 bases between. Per germline, CDR1 SGHKS and CDR2 YYEKEE (reference sequence). The CDR3 covers 14 residues. The CDR3 DNA follows: TGTGCCAGCAGGGGGGAGGGAATTGGAAACACCATATATTTT. Translated: CASRGEGIGNTIYF.

This chain connects TRBV19 to TRBJ1-1; no clear D gene. Trimming took 3 bases from V and 7 from J, leaving 18 bases between them. Germline V gene data show CDR1 as LNHDA and CDR2 as SQIVND (reference sequence). CDR3 size: 15 residues. The CDR3 DNA follows: TGTGCCAGTAGTATCGGGGAGGACGAAGCCCGTGAAGCTTTCTTT. It specifies CASSIGEDEAREAFF.

The chain combines TRBV11-2 with TRBJ1-1; possibly TRBD1 for D (5 bases). The CDR3 contains 12 residues. The germline V gene has CDR1 SGHAT and CDR2 FQNNGV. With 3 bases removed from V and 11 bases from J, the gap between germline ends came to 13 bases. The CDR3 sequence: CASSFGAAVAFF. The CDR3 nucleotides are TGTGCCAGCAGCTTTGGGGCGGCGGTGGCTTTCTTT.

The rearrangement links TRBV6-1 to TRBJ1-6, with D possibly being TRBD1 (6 bases). Trimming left V 4 bases short and J 13 bases short, with 11 bases between. CDR3 length: 12 residues. CDR1 and CDR2 from the germline V gene are MNHNS and SASEGT. CDR3 region: CASSGQAGPLHF. The DNA of the CDR3 is TGTGCCAGCAGTGGACAGGCGGGCCCCCTCCACTTT.

The rearrangement joins TRBV6-5 to TRBJ1-2, with D tentatively TRBD1 (6 bases). CDR3 length: 15 residues. Germline CDR1 is MNHEY and CDR2 is SVGAGI. Trimming stripped 5 bases from V and 8 bases from J, with 21 bases between. The CDR3 here is CASSQLQGCLWGYTF. The CDR3 nucleotides read TGTGCCAGCAGTCAACTTCAGGGGTGTTTGTGGGGCTACACCTTC.

The gene calls are TRBV7-2 and TRBJ2-5; D gene ambiguous. Germline V lookup: CDR1 SGHTA, CDR2 FQGNSA. V gave up 7 bases and J gave up 7 bases, with 19 bases separating them. The CDR3 has 14 residues. As DNA, the CDR3 is TGTGCCAGCACCATACGCCGCCCCCACGGGACCCAGTACTTC. Encoded protein: CASTIRRPHGTQYF.

Here the CDR3 DNA reads TGTGCCAGCAGCGTAGCTGACGCAGCGGGGGGGGCGGAATACGAGCAGTACTTC. Amino acid sequence: CASSVADAAGGAEYEQYF. The chain uses TRBV9 and TRBJ2-7; 10 bases agree with TRBD2. The CDR3 has 18 amino acids. With 0 bases clipped from V and 4 bases from J, the junction kept 13 bases outside the gene matches. In germline, CDR1 is SGDLS, CDR2 YYNGEE.

V gene TRBV5-1 combines with J gene TRBJ2-7; 10 nucleotides align to TRBD1. CDR1 and CDR2 (germline): SGHRS, YFSETQ. The ends lost 5 bases at V and 5 bases at J; junction bases unmatched: 13. This CDR3 spans 16 amino acids. CDR3 nucleotides: TGCGCCAGCAGTCATATTCCCGACAGGGGGCACCACGAGCAGTACTTC. This codes for CASSHIPDRGHHEQYF.

This chain joins TRBV5-4 and TRBJ1-1, with a tentative D call TRBD1 (5 bases). This CDR3 has 15 residues. V was pared by 1 base and J by 1 base, with 11 bases between. CDR1 is SGHNT, CDR2 YYREEE, per germline (reference sequence). CDR3 in DNA: TGTGCCAGCAGCTTGCATCCAGGACAGAACACTGAAGCTTTCTTT. Protein sequence: CASSLHPGQNTEAFF.